Below, one T cell receptor beta chain is given with its context. The antigen is undetermined. The same CDR3 is also encoded by other DNA sequences in this sample. Both 60 Vbeta primers and 13 Jbeta primers went into the PCR. Assay used: immunoSEQ multiplex PCR; TCRdb lists only in-frame clones, some missing. The sample shows about 150,000 clones, about 68% of them seen only once. The data were obtained in a study of cytomegalovirus exposure and HLA in healthy donors. In the study overall: Among around 400 genotyped donors, around 81% fell in the Caucasian-associated ancestry cluster. Whole-study findings and limits: Immune exposure information comprised only CMV serostatus. A few of the chains that were CMV-associated were confirmed in vitro to be specific for CMV antigens.

The study sampled nominally healthy donors, though unrecorded immune exposures were likely. CDR1 and CDR2 from the germline V gene are SGDLS and YYNGEE. The V end was cut by 4 bases, the J end by 0 bases, with 11 bases between. The CDR3 is 15 residues long. This sequence originates from a man aged 25 to 40 in good health and CMV-seronegative. The chain is built from TRBV9 and TRBJ1-3, with D tentatively TRBD1 (5 bases). The material sequenced was PBMCs. For the CDR3, the DNA is TGTGCCAGCAGCCCTCGACAGAGCTCTGGAAACACCATATATTTT. This translates into CASSPRQSSGNTIYF.